This TCR beta chain was sequenced during a study of blood T cell repertoires in COVID-19. Across the study: Sample material is recorded as cDNA or gDNA derived from T cells, B-cell-depleted T cells, or PBMCs.

Some clones are missing from TCRdb's copy, which holds only in-frame ones; the method was immunoSEQ multiplex PCR. The sample contains a few hundred thousand clones, approximately 89% of which appear only once. Seattle's cohort entered during active infection and was followed longitudinally. The receptor was derived from a woman aged 60-75 years with COVID-19, enrolled during active disease. Sequenced material: peripheral blood.

CDR3 DNA: TGTGCCAGCAGCCGCGGGGGGGCGAAGGAGCAGTACTTC. It is translated as CASSRGGAKEQYF. The rearrangement links TRBV3-1 (or the pseudogene TRBV3-2) to TRBJ2-7; 9 bases match TRBD2. The CDR3 spans 13 residues. Germline V gene lookup returns CDR1 LGHDT and CDR2 YNNKEL (reference sequence). Trimming at V came to 4 bases and at J to 7 bases, leaving 5 bases not matched to a gene.